The clone carrying this TCR beta chain was detected ten times or more. Its antigen is still unknown. The CDR3 runs to 15 residues. Germline V gene lookup returns CDR1 SGHRS and CDR2 YFSETQ. V lost 0 bases and J 5 bases, leaving 9 bases between the germline ends. Noted time point: healthy volunteer bleed at 2 weeks. Total RNA came from unfractionated whole blood. Individual cDNA molecules in this library carried unique molecular identifiers. TCRdb re-called the RACE reads through MiXCR, storing one row per CDR3 protein. The table shows 35,000 to 50,000 distinct CDR3 sequences, with over 3.5% occurring only once. These data are taken from a study of human T cells and chemical hapten exposure. Whole-study findings and limits: Sensitizing with DPC caused no change in TCRs above 1 in 1000 frequency.

V usage is TRBV5-1 and J usage is TRBJ1-6; D is uncertain. The TCR sequence derives from a female donor in good health. Some clones in this sample may be carry-over from other donors' samples. The sequencing input was whole blood. The CDR3: CASSLGNRNNSPLHF. The CDR3 DNA sequence: TGCGCCAGCAGCTTGGGGAATAGAAATAATTCACCCCTCCACTTT.